This entry lists 15 T cell receptor beta chains sequenced from one sample in a study of Graves' ophthalmopathy and Graves' hyperthyroidism. Scientists amplified the TCR beta CDR3 regions from RNA transcripts. Following a first-round RT-PCR that used HTBI primers, a second-round multiplex PCR was carried out. TCRdb reprocessed the multiplex PCR reads with MiXCR, giving one entry per CDR3 protein. This table holds hundreds of thousands of distinct CDR3 sequences, around 21% found once. Input material: peripheral blood. The receptors were gathered from a woman younger than 30 with stable Graves' hyperthyroidism.

This clonotype was seen many times. The chain uses TRBV28 and TRBJ2-5, with TRBD2 identical over 9 bases. Germline-derived CDR1 and CDR2 are MDHEN and SYDVKM. The CDR3 consists of 15 residues. Trimming took 3 bases from V and 4 from J; bases not matched to a gene: 6. The CDR3 here is CASSFLAGVGETQYF. The DNA for the CDR3 is TGTGCCAGCAGTTTTTTAGCGGGAGTTGGAGAGACCCAGTACTTC.

This clonotype is classed as medium-sized (0.01 to 0.1%). The J gene is TRBJ1-1, the V gene TRBV20-1, with no clear D. CDR1 is DFQATT and CDR2 is SNEGSKA in the germline V gene (reference sequence). The CDR3 runs to 12 residues. V was clipped by 3 bases and J by 3 bases, with 8 bases between them. The CDR3 protein is CSASRRYTEAFF. In nucleotides, the CDR3 is TGCAGTGCTAGTCGTAGGTACACTGAAGCTTTCTTT.

This clonotype was counted at least ten times. The chain links TRBV6-1 to TRBJ1-5; D is perhaps TRBD1 (6 bases). V was shortened by 6 bases and J by 3 bases, with 18 bases between the two germline ends. This CDR3 is 16 amino acids long. Germline V gene sequence: CDR1 MNHNS, CDR2 SASEGT. The chain's CDR3 is CASSEPQGWNNQPQHF. The CDR3 DNA reads TGTGCCAGCAGCGAGCCACAGGGTTGGAACAATCAGCCCCAGCATTTT.

This chain connects TRBV30 to TRBJ2-7, with 7 positions matching TRBD1. J was trimmed by 8 bases and V by 2 bases; bases with no gene match: 9. Germline V CDR1 and CDR2: GTSNPN, SVGIG (reference sequence). This CDR3 is built from 13 residues. CDR3 bases: TGTGCCTGGAGTCCGGGACAGCGAGCTCAGCAGTACTTC. Translating it yields CAWSPGQRAQQYF.

In this sample, this clonotype turned up many times. The chain carries TRBV12-3 or TRBV12-4 and TRBJ2-5; 11 nucleotides align to TRBD2. This CDR3 comprises 15 residues. V lost 5 bases to trimming and J lost 7 bases; unmatched junction nucleotides: 9. CDR3 loop: CASSATSGTWGTQYF. The DNA of the CDR3 is TGTGCCAGCAGTGCGACTAGCGGGACGTGGGGGACCCAGTACTTC.

The sample holds a few counts of this clonotype. The chain recombines TRBV20-1 with TRBJ1-5, with D maybe TRBD1 (6 bases). The length of the CDR3 is 15 residues. Germline V lookup: CDR1 DFQATT, CDR2 SNEGSKA (reference sequence). Trimming removed 2 bases from V and 7 bases from J, with 18 bases in between. DNA of the CDR3: TGCAGTGCTAGAACCGACAGGACCGGCGAACAGCCCCAGCATTTT. Translation: CSARTDRTGEQPQHF.

This clonotype showed up many times. The chain uses TRBV27 and TRBJ2-7; D call uncertain. This CDR3 spans 14 amino acids. Deletions cut 5 bases from V and 0 bases from J, with 11 bases between. Germline V gives CDR1 MNHEY, CDR2 SMNVEV (reference sequence). The CDR3 nucleotides are TGTGCCAGCAGTCCCTATACCGTCTCCTACGAGCAGTACTTC. The encoded protein is CASSPYTVSYEQYF.

The chain links TRBV29-1 to TRBJ1-1; D gene uncertain. The CDR3 runs 11 residues. The V end was cut by 4 bases, the J end by 7 bases, with 10 bases between. CDR1 is SQVTM and CDR2 is ANQGSEA in the germline V gene. This chain's CDR3 is CSVVVWDEAFF. Here the CDR3 DNA reads TGCAGCGTTGTAGTGTGGGATGAAGCTTTCTTT.

The genes are TRBV6-1 and TRBJ1-5; possible D gene TRBD1, 5 bases. Germline lookup yields CDR1 MNHNS and CDR2 SASEGT. The CDR3 spans 13 residues. V lost 8 bases, J lost 3 bases, and 11 bases lay in between. CDR3 sequence reads: CASGGSINQPQHF. The CDR3 DNA follows: TGTGCCAGCGGGGGAAGCATCAATCAGCCCCAGCATTTT.

This clonotype was detected many times. The genes are TRBV12-3 or TRBV12-4 and TRBJ2-7; TRBD2 might be the D (5 bases). The V end lost 6 bases, the J end lost 6 bases, and 9 bases lay between the germline ends. The CDR3 contains 11 residues. This CDR3 reads CASSLRGEQYF. CDR3 nucleotides: TGTGCCAGCAGCCTTCGGGGCGAGCAGTACTTC.

Details on this clonotype: This could be a read error, since a much larger clone is one nucleotide away. This sequence joins TRBV11-1 and TRBJ2-2; 8 nucleotides line up with TRBD1. Germline V gene data show CDR1 as SGHAT and CDR2 as FQDESV (reference sequence). The CDR3 runs to 17 residues. CDR3 DNA sequence: TGTGCCAGAAGCTCTCACGCGGGGACAGGTTACACCGGGGAGCTGTTTTTT. Protein product: CARSSHAGTGYTGELFF.

This clonotype was counted at least ten times. V and J are TRBV3-1 and TRBJ1-1, with no clear D. Trimming stripped 0 bases from V and 2 bases from J, with 7 bases between. This CDR3 has 14 amino acids. Germline-derived CDR1 and CDR2 are LGHDT and YNNKEL (reference sequence). The CDR3 nucleotides read TGTGCCAGCAGCCAAGATTCCCGTAACACTGAAGCTTTCTTT. Its protein product is CASSQDSRNTEAFF.

This clonotype was seen once. This chain joins TRBV29-1 and TRBJ2-6; D is perhaps TRBD1 or TRBD2 (5 bases each). V was pared by 0 bases and J by 0 bases, with 12 bases between. The CDR3 totals 17 residues. CDR1 and CDR2 from the germline V gene are SQVTM and ANQGSEA. The CDR3 sequence is CSVEDGGGGSGANVLTF. The DNA of the CDR3 is TGCAGCGTTGAAGATGGGGGTGGGGGCTCTGGGGCCAACGTCCTGACTTTC.

Ten or more counts support this clonotype. The chain has TRBV6-5 and TRBJ1-2; D possibly corresponds to TRBD1 (6 bases). CDR1 and CDR2 (germline): MNHEY, SVGAGI. This CDR3 is 16 amino acids long. Between the trimmed V and J ends, which lost 0 bases and 1 base, there was a span of 12 bases. CDR3 bases: TGTGCCAGCAGTTACTCGAAGGGGGAATTTAACTATGGCTACACCTTC. Encoded protein: CASSYSKGEFNYGYTF.

The genes are TRBV6-5 and TRBJ2-2; 9 positions match TRBD1. This CDR3 region has 17 residues. V lost 0 bases, J lost 5 bases, and 7 bases stayed unmatched. Germline CDR1 and CDR2: MNHEY and SVGAGI. The CDR3 sequence: CASSYSLQGAGTGELFF. The CDR3 DNA reads as TGTGCCAGCAGTTACTCGCTACAGGGGGCGGGGACCGGGGAGCTGTTTTTT.